Described below is a single TCR beta chain sequence and its context. This entry is derived from a study of blood T cell repertoires in COVID-19. TCRdb's table, derived via immunoSEQ multiplex PCR, lists solely in-frame clones and lacks some. Of fewer than 250,000 clones listed, about 85% are singletons. The V and J ends lost 3 bases and 7 bases, in that order; junction bases with no gene match: 14. CDR3 length: 18 amino acids. Germline CDR1 LNHDA, CDR2 SQIVND (reference sequence). The chain carries TRBV19 and TRBJ2-1; 11 bases fit TRBD2. The sequence was collected from a man in his forties with acute or convalescent COVID-19. Sequenced material: peripheral blood. CDR3 amino acids: CASSIFGGTSGVGNEQFF. The DNA for the CDR3 is TGTGCCAGTAGTATCTTTGGGGGGACTAGCGGAGTAGGGAATGAGCAGTTCTTC.